The 32 T cell receptor beta chains below were found in one sample sequenced in a study of T cells after yellow fever vaccination. TCRdb re-analysed the 5' RACE reads in MiXCR, keeping a single row per CDR3 protein. The repertoire holds roughly 330,000 distinct CDR3 sequences, roughly 7% seen once, with roughly a sixth in the top ten. The sequenced sample was PBMCs, obtained about 49 days after the first yellow fever vaccination. The receptor source for this set is a man between 18 and 29 years old who received the YFV17D yellow fever vaccine.

The J gene is TRBJ1-3, the V gene TRBV27; D perhaps matches TRBD1 (6 bases). Germline lookup yields CDR1 MNHEY and CDR2 SMNVEV (reference sequence). The CDR3 totals 15 residues. V was trimmed by 6 bases and J by 8 bases, leaving 20 bases between them. The CDR3 reads CASRQGQSLGYTIYF. In DNA, the CDR3 is TGTGCCAGCAGACAGGGACAAAGCCTTGGGTACACCATATATTTT.

There are a few counts of this clonotype. This chain's CDR3 is CASSGQPNQPQHF. The CDR3 nucleotides read TGTGCCAGCAGCGGACAGCCCAATCAGCCCCAGCATTTT. V and J are TRBV5-6 and TRBJ1-5; the D gene is possibly TRBD1 (6 bases). Trimming took off 4 bases at V and 3 bases at J, with 8 bases between the two ends. CDR1 is SGHDT and CDR2 is YYEEEE in the germline V gene. The CDR3 length is 13 residues.

This clonotype was seen only a few times. The chain joins TRBV28 to TRBJ1-5; 8 nucleotides line up with TRBD1. The CDR3 sequence is 15 residues long. In germline, CDR1 is MDHEN, CDR2 SYDVKM. The junction had 6 bases not matched to a gene; V was cut back by 3 bases and J by 5 bases. CDR3 amino acids: CASSLGGQGDQPQHF. The DNA of the CDR3 is TGTGCCAGCAGTTTGGGTGGACAGGGCGATCAGCCCCAGCATTTT.

This clonotype was recorded many times. This chain uses TRBV24-1 with TRBJ2-1, with 9 bases that match TRBD1. Germline V gene data show CDR1 as KGHDR and CDR2 as SFDVKD. The CDR3 spans 14 residues. After removal of 4 bases from V and 12 bases from J, the junction contained 9 bases not matched to a gene. The CDR3 here is CATSEGTGPYRQFF. The CDR3 coding sequence is TGTGCCACCAGTGAGGGGACAGGGCCGTATCGGCAGTTCTTC.

This clonotype showed up many times. This chain joins TRBV5-1 and TRBJ1-6, with D hard to call. The CDR3 runs to 15 residues. Per the germline V gene, CDR1 is SGHRS and CDR2 is YFSETQ. V was shortened by 1 base and J by 8 bases, with 13 bases between the two germline ends. CDR3 DNA sequence: TGCGCCAGCAGCTTGATTGGCAGGATATATTCACCCCTCCACTTT. It translates to CASSLIGRIYSPLHF.

Only a few counts were recorded for this clonotype. This sequence joins TRBV4-3 and TRBJ1-4, with TRBD1 matching over 9 bases. Per germline, CDR1 LGHNA and CDR2 YSLEER. The CDR3 is 14 amino acids. V shed 4 bases and J 10 bases; nucleotides not matched to a gene: 7. CDR3 region: CASSPRTGERKLFF. Here the CDR3 DNA reads TGCGCCAGCAGCCCCCGGACAGGGGAGAGAAAACTGTTTTTT.

In its sample, this clonotype was seen a few times. The chain couples TRBV29-1 to TRBJ2-7, with 9 bases matching TRBD1. V dropped 6 bases and J dropped 3; count of bases not matched to a gene: 9. This CDR3 spans 14 amino acids. Germline assignment: CDR1 SQVTM and CDR2 ANQGSEA. Here the CDR3 reads CSVRDRESVYEQYF. CDR3 DNA: TGCAGCGTCCGGGACAGGGAGTCTGTCTACGAGCAGTACTTC.

This sequence joins TRBV6-1 and TRBJ1-1, with 9 bases identical to TRBD1. Germline values: CDR1 MNHNS, CDR2 SASEGT. The CDR3 covers 15 residues. V trimming: 6 bases; J trimming: 3 bases; junction bases outside the gene matches: 8. CDR3 sequence reads: CASSSSGTGYTEAFF. Written as DNA, the CDR3 is TGTGCCAGCAGCTCTTCCGGGACAGGGTACACTGAAGCTTTCTTT.

The CDR3 is CATSDWGENIQYF. In DNA, the CDR3 is TGTGCCACCAGTGATTGGGGGGAAAACATTCAGTACTTC. This sequence joins TRBV24-1 and TRBJ2-4; tentatively, D is TRBD2 (6 bases). V lost 2 bases to trimming and J lost 5 bases, with 6 bases between them. The germline V gene has CDR1 KGHDR and CDR2 SFDVKD. This CDR3 has 13 residues.

The gene calls are TRBV5-1 and TRBJ2-2, with 9 bases that match TRBD1. The junction had 8 bases not matched to a gene; V was cut back by 7 bases and J by 1 base. Germline-derived CDR1 and CDR2 are SGHRS and YFSETQ. The CDR3 has 16 residues. In DNA form, the CDR3 reads TGCGCCAGCCAACAGGGGGCGAAGGTGAACACCGGGGAGCTGTTTTTT. Translating gives CASQQGAKVNTGELFF.

This clonotype was observed many times. This chain uses TRBV4-2 with TRBJ1-2; no clear D. Per germline, CDR1 LGHNA and CDR2 YNFKEQ. The CDR3 is made up of 14 amino acids. V lost 3 bases, J lost 5 bases, and 13 bases lay in between. CDR3 bases: TGTGCCAGCAGCCAGGGCTCTTTAGGGTATGGCTACACCTTC. It codes for CASSQGSLGYGYTF.

The genes are TRBV10-1 and TRBJ2-7; 8 positions agree with TRBD1. The CDR3 totals 15 residues. Germline V CDR1 and CDR2: WNHNN, SYGVQD (reference sequence). V lost 2 bases to trimming and J lost 3 bases; unmatched junction nucleotides: 6. The CDR3 coding sequence is TGCGCCAGCAGTGAGAGTTCAGGGGGCAACTACGAGCAGTACTTC. Translation: CASSESSGGNYEQYF.

This clonotype has at least ten counts. The rearrangement uses TRBV5-1 and TRBJ2-5; TRBD2 matches at 11 bases. CDR1 SGHRS and CDR2 YFSETQ come from the germline V gene. The CDR3 contains 15 residues. Trimming removed 4 bases from V and 1 base from J; junction bases left unmatched: 3. The CDR3 DNA reads TGCGCCAGCAGCAGCGGGACTAGCGGCCAAGAGACCCAGTACTTC. Protein: CASSSGTSGQETQYF.

This clonotype has a handful of counts. The V gene is TRBV28, the J gene TRBJ2-2, with a weak D call TRBD1 (6 bases). Trimming pared 7 bases from V and 6 bases from J, leaving 21 bases between. CDR1 MDHEN and CDR2 SYDVKM come from the germline V gene. This CDR3 has 16 residues. CDR3 loop: CASTPSGAGESGELFF. CDR3 in DNA: TGTGCCAGCACCCCCTCTGGAGCAGGGGAGTCCGGGGAGCTGTTTTTT.

A few counts support this clonotype. The chain has TRBV29-1 and TRBJ2-2; TRBD1 aligns across 7 bases. Germline V gene sequence: CDR1 SQVTM, CDR2 ANQGSEA. This CDR3 has 14 residues. The V segment lost 1 base and the J segment 5 bases; nucleotides outside the gene matches: 4. The CDR3 is CSVEAGRGTGELFF. CDR3 in DNA: TGCAGCGTTGAAGCGGGCAGGGGGACCGGGGAGCTGTTTTTT.

This clonotype was observed a handful of times. V and J are TRBV9 and TRBJ2-2, with 9 bases matching TRBD1. With 0 bases clipped from V and 7 bases from J, the junction kept 7 bases outside the gene matches. CDR1 SGDLS and CDR2 YYNGEE come from the germline V gene. The CDR3 length is 16 residues. This CDR3 reads CASSVGGQGIRGELFF. DNA for the CDR3: TGTGCCAGCAGCGTAGGTGGACAGGGGATACGCGGGGAGCTGTTTTTT.

This clonotype was observed a few times. V usage is TRBV7-9 and J usage is TRBJ1-2; D is uncertain. The CDR3 runs to 11 residues. V was pared by 7 bases and J by 8 bases, with 11 bases between. CDR1 is SEHNR, CDR2 FQNEAQ, per germline (reference sequence). The CDR3 loop reads CASNPQRGYTF. CDR3 in DNA: TGTGCCAGCAACCCTCAACGGGGCTACACCTTC.

The rearrangement joins TRBV6-5 to TRBJ2-7; 10 bases line up with TRBD2. With 3 bases clipped from V and 2 bases from J, the junction kept 7 bases outside the gene matches. The CDR3 runs 16 residues. The germline CDR1 and CDR2 sequences are MNHEY and SVGAGI. Written as DNA, the CDR3 is TGTGCCAGCAGTTATTCAGGACTAGCGGTGGCCTACGAGCAGTACTTC. It yields the protein CASSYSGLAVAYEQYF.

This clonotype has a count of ten or more. The rearrangement joins TRBV6-4 to TRBJ2-3, with 10 bases that match TRBD1. This CDR3 region has 15 residues. V lost 2 bases, J lost 1 base, and 0 bases stayed unmatched. Per germline, CDR1 MRHNA and CDR2 SNTAGT. CDR3: CASSDGTGGTDTQYF. DNA for the CDR3: TGTGCCAGCAGTGACGGGACAGGGGGCACAGATACGCAGTATTTT.

This clonotype has ten or more counts. The chain couples TRBV20-1 to TRBJ2-2, with 10 bases fitting TRBD2. This CDR3 region has 20 residues. V lost 5 bases and J lost 0; bases outside the gene matches: 18. CDR1 and CDR2 (germline): DFQATT, SNEGSKA (reference sequence). CDR3 DNA sequence: TGCAGTGCTGCCCTCTTAAGCTCTAGCGGGGGAGATGCGAACACCGGGGAGCTGTTTTTT. Residues: CSAALLSSSGGDANTGELFF.

This clonotype has a count of ten or more. The rearrangement links TRBV7-2 to TRBJ2-7; no clear D gene. The CDR3 is 13 amino acids. V was clipped by 5 bases and J by 3 bases, with 11 bases between them. Germline V CDR1 and CDR2: SGHTA, FQGNSA. The CDR3 region has the DNA TGTGCCAGCAGCCGCACTGGGCTCTACGAGCAGTACTTC. Amino acid sequence: CASSRTGLYEQYF.

This clonotype was observed at least ten times. The chain uses TRBV7-2 and TRBJ2-2, with no clear D. V was pared by 3 bases and J by 8 bases, with 7 bases between. The CDR3 has 12 residues. CDR1 is SGHTA and CDR2 is FQGNSA in the germline V gene. DNA for the CDR3: TGTGCCAGCAGCTTCCGGTGGGGGGAGCTGTTTTTT. Protein: CASSFRWGELFF.

CDR3 sequence reads: CASSYSGIYRDRTHSGNTIYF. Written as DNA, the CDR3 is TGTGCCAGCAGTTACTCGGGCATTTACCGGGACAGGACGCACTCTGGAAACACCATATATTTT. The rearrangement links TRBV6-2 or TRBV6-3 to TRBJ1-3, with 8 bases identical to TRBD1. After removal of 0 bases from V and 0 bases from J, the junction contained 16 bases not matched to a gene. The germline CDR1 and CDR2 sequences are MNHEY and SVGEGT. The length of the CDR3 is 21 residues.

The rearrangement joins TRBV7-2 to TRBJ2-3; D unresolved. Per the germline V gene, CDR1 is SGHTA and CDR2 is FQGNSA. Trimming shortened V by 4 bases and J by 1 base, and 9 bases separated the two germline ends. This CDR3 has 14 residues. CDR3 sequence reads: CASSSKAGTDTQYF. The CDR3 DNA sequence: TGTGCCAGCAGCTCCAAGGCGGGCACAGATACGCAGTATTTT.

The V gene is TRBV5-1, the J gene TRBJ1-1; D remains unclear. Germline assignment: CDR1 SGHRS and CDR2 YFSETQ. The V and J ends lost 3 bases and 7 bases respectively, with 10 bases between them. CDR3 size: 12 residues. CDR3 DNA sequence: TGCGCCAGCAGCTACGACCTAAATGAAGCTTTCTTT. It specifies CASSYDLNEAFF.

This clonotype turned up a few times. The chain carries TRBV6-5 and TRBJ1-2, with D perhaps matching TRBD1 (5 bases). This CDR3 has 14 residues. Trimming took off 3 bases at V and 4 bases at J, with 12 bases between the two ends. Germline CDR1 MNHEY, CDR2 SVGAGI. CDR3 nucleotide sequence: TGTGCCAGCAGTTATTCCAGGGAGGCCTATGGCTACACCTTC. Its translation is CASSYSREAYGYTF.

This chain joins TRBV10-3 and TRBJ2-1; TRBD1 agrees at 8 bases. The junction had 4 bases not matched to a gene; V was cut back by 3 bases and J by 6 bases. Germline V gene lookup returns CDR1 ENHRY and CDR2 SYGVKD. The CDR3 consists of 14 residues. This CDR3 reads CAISEPDRGNEQFF. CDR3 in DNA: TGTGCCATCAGTGAACCCGACAGGGGCAATGAGCAGTTCTTC.

This rearrangement joins TRBV7-3 to TRBJ1-2; D remains ambiguous. The germline CDR1 and CDR2 sequences are SGHTA and FQGTGA. The CDR3 spans 13 residues. The V and J ends lost 5 bases and 8 bases respectively, with 15 bases between them. The CDR3 loop reads CASSDPDWRGYTF. CDR3 DNA sequence: TGTGCCAGCAGCGATCCGGACTGGAGGGGCTACACCTTC.

The V gene is TRBV2, the J gene TRBJ2-1; 8 bases fit TRBD2. V dropped 4 bases and J dropped 0; count of bases not matched to a gene: 2. Germline CDR1 and CDR2: SNHLY and FYNNEI. The CDR3 is 15 residues long. CDR3 amino acids: CASSATSGSYNEQFF. CDR3 sequence (DNA): TGTGCCAGCAGTGCAACTAGCGGCTCCTACAATGAGCAGTTCTTC.

In this sample, this clonotype turned up a few times. The chain carries TRBV30 and TRBJ2-7, with unresolved D. V was shortened by 0 bases and J by 3 bases, with 6 bases between the two germline ends. This CDR3 region has 12 residues. Germline CDR1 is GTSNPN and CDR2 is SVGIG (reference sequence). This CDR3 is CAWSVTGYEQYF. In nucleotides, the CDR3 is TGTGCCTGGAGTGTAACTGGCTACGAGCAGTACTTC.

The V gene is TRBV6-5, the J gene TRBJ2-3; possibly TRBD1 for D (5 bases). CDR1 is MNHEY and CDR2 is SVGAGI in the germline V gene. Trimming took off 2 bases at V and 5 bases at J, with 14 bases between the two ends. The CDR3 is 15 amino acids. The CDR3 is CASSYTGSTQDTQYF. CDR3 sequence (DNA): TGTGCCAGCAGTTACACAGGATCTACCCAAGATACGCAGTATTTT.

The chain uses TRBV20-1 and TRBJ2-7; D perhaps matches TRBD1 (6 bases). The CDR3 spans 13 residues. Trimming shortened V by 4 bases and J by 1 base, and 11 bases separated the two germline ends. Germline values: CDR1 DFQATT, CDR2 SNEGSKA (reference sequence). CDR3 protein: CSATGDRSYEQYV. The CDR3 DNA is TGCAGTGCTACAGGGGATCGTTCCTACGAGCAGTACGTC.